The 21 T cell receptor beta chains given below trace back to one sample, sequenced in a study of T-cell memory formation after mild COVID-19. One entry per CDR3 protein results from TCRdb running MiXCR on the 5' RACE reads. The top ten clones hold roughly 3.5% of a sample with around 200,000 distinct CDR3 sequences, 9% to 10% of them seen once. Sequencing was performed on PBMCs or a T cell subset sorted from them (not recorded which). These receptors came from a man between 18 and 29 years old who had mild COVID-19 (a few samples of this study predate the infection). Cell type and time point are not known.

In this sample, this clonotype turned up many times. The chain couples TRBV7-2 to TRBJ1-1, with D uncertain. In germline, CDR1 is SGHTA, CDR2 FQGNSA. The CDR3 runs to 14 residues. The V end lost 6 bases, the J end lost 1 base, and 12 bases lay between the germline ends. As DNA, the CDR3 is TGTGCCAGCAGTATTAAGGTGGGGAACACTGAAGCTTTCTTT. Protein product: CASSIKVGNTEAFF.

This clonotype has only a few counts. CDR3 DNA sequence: TGTGCCAGCACCCCCGGACTGAGCAGCGGGGAGCTGTTTTTT. It codes for CASTPGLSSGELFF. The chain employs TRBV25-1 and TRBJ2-2; tentatively, D is TRBD2 (5 bases). CDR1 MGHDK and CDR2 SYGVNS come from the germline V gene. The CDR3 runs to 14 residues. V gave up 7 bases and J gave up 7 bases, with 16 bases separating them.

This rearrangement joins TRBV27 to TRBJ1-4; D gene unclear. Trimming left V 5 bases short and J 7 bases short, with 17 bases between. Germline CDR1 is MNHEY and CDR2 is SMNVEV (reference sequence). This CDR3 is 15 amino acids long. DNA of the CDR3: TGTGCCAGCAGTCCATGGGCCACCCGTGGTGAAAAACTGTTTTTT. Translated: CASSPWATRGEKLFF.

The J gene is TRBJ2-7, the V gene TRBV6-5; TRBD1 might be the D (7 bases). V gave up 2 bases and J gave up 8 bases, with 16 bases separating them. The V gene's germline CDR1 is MNHEY and CDR2 SVGAGI. The length of the CDR3 is 14 residues. The CDR3 region is CASSYAMEGAQQYV. CDR3 in DNA: TGTGCCAGCAGTTACGCGATGGAGGGGGCTCAGCAGTACGTC.

There are many counts of this clonotype. V is TRBV14 and J is TRBJ2-1, with D tentatively TRBD1 (6 bases). The V end was cut by 4 bases, the J end by 0 bases, with 25 bases between. Germline V gene sequence: CDR1 SGHDN, CDR2 FVKESK. The CDR3 covers 20 residues. The chain's CDR3 is CASSLRPQRAGANSYNEQFF. Here the CDR3 DNA reads TGTGCCAGCAGCCTCCGACCCCAACGGGCAGGGGCGAACTCCTACAATGAGCAGTTCTTC.

This clonotype was seen many times. The rearrangement links TRBV6-6 to TRBJ2-7; 8 nucleotides line up with TRBD1. V lost 6 bases and J lost 0; bases outside the gene matches: 4. Germline-derived CDR1 and CDR2 are MNHNY and SVGAGI (reference sequence). The CDR3 spans 14 residues. CDR3 protein: CASSLDRGSYEQYF. The CDR3 region has the DNA TGTGCCAGCAGCCTAGACAGGGGCTCCTACGAGCAGTACTTC.

This clonotype was found many times. The rearrangement joins TRBV3-1 to TRBJ1-6, with unresolved D. This CDR3 is 14 amino acids long. The germline V gene has CDR1 LGHDT and CDR2 YNNKEL (reference sequence). Trimming shortened V by 0 bases and J by 10 bases, and 10 bases separated the two germline ends. The CDR3 nucleotides are TGTGCCAGCAGCCAAGACGGGTATCCATCACCCCTCCACTTT. Amino acids: CASSQDGYPSPLHF.

The V call is TRBV4-1, the J call TRBJ2-5; D perhaps matches TRBD2 (5 bases). CDR3 size: 15 residues. V lost 0 bases and J 0 bases, leaving 8 bases between the germline ends. Germline V gene lookup returns CDR1 MGHRA and CDR2 YSYEKL. DNA for the CDR3: TGCGCCAGCAGCCAAGAGGACTGGTACCAAGAGACCCAGTACTTC. It specifies CASSQEDWYQETQYF.

This clonotype has only a few counts. The chain recombines TRBV6-6 with TRBJ2-3; TRBD1 aligns across 7 bases. The CDR3 loop spans 16 amino acids. Germline CDR1 reads MNHNY; CDR2 reads SVGAGI (reference sequence). Unmatched junction bases numbered 10, after V lost 2 bases and J lost 5 bases. The CDR3 loop reads CASSYPTGNGKDTQYF. In DNA form, the CDR3 reads TGTGCCAGCAGTTACCCGACAGGGAATGGGAAAGATACGCAGTATTTT.

This clonotype was counted only a few times. The V call is TRBV4-1, the J call TRBJ2-2; tentatively, D is TRBD2 (6 bases). The CDR3 consists of 19 residues. V dropped 4 bases and J dropped 0 bases, with 21 bases sitting between them. Germline V gene lookup returns CDR1 MGHRA and CDR2 YSYEKL. The CDR3 spells CASSLPLEGGFANTGELFF. The CDR3 DNA reads as TGCGCCAGCAGCCTCCCACTCGAAGGAGGGTTCGCGAACACCGGGGAGCTGTTTTTT.

For this clonotype: At one end, the junction sequence differs from germline, possibly due to a read error. The V call is TRBV3-1, the J call TRBJ2-4, with a possible D match to TRBD1 (5 bases). The germline V gene has CDR1 LGHDT and CDR2 YNNKEL (reference sequence). The CDR3 totals 12 residues. The CDR3 region has the DNA TGTGCCAGTGGACGGCCCGAGGACATTCGGTACTTC. Protein product: CASGRPEDIRYF.

This clonotype was detected only a few times. This sequence joins TRBV24-1 and TRBJ2-3; D gene unclear. Trimming took 6 bases from V and 4 from J, leaving 4 bases between them. There are 11 residues in the CDR3. Germline CDR1 and CDR2: KGHDR and SFDVKD. The CDR3 spells CATSWADTQYF. CDR3 DNA: TGTGCCACCAGTTGGGCAGATACGCAGTATTTT.

This clonotype was seen once. The genes are TRBV13 and TRBJ2-3; 8 bases map to TRBD2. CDR1 PRHDT and CDR2 FYEKMQ come from the germline V gene (reference sequence). CDR3 size: 14 residues. The ends lost 0 bases at V and 11 bases at J; junction bases unmatched: 7. The CDR3 protein is CASSLGLDLAGQYF. The CDR3 DNA reads as TGTGCCAGCAGCTTAGGCCTCGACCTAGCGGGGCAGTATTTT. Supplemented by reference TRBV13 and TRBJ2-3, the full variable domain reads AAGVIQSPRHLIKEKRETATLKCYPIPRHDTVYWYQQGPGQDPQFLISFYEKMQSDKGSIPDRFSAQQFSDYHSELNMSSLELGDSALYFCASSLGLDLAGQYFGPGTRLTVL.

This chain joins TRBV18 and TRBJ1-2; 8 bases agree with TRBD1. Germline V CDR1 and CDR2: KGHSH, LQKENI. V lost 3 bases and J lost 7; bases outside the gene matches: 16. The CDR3 loop spans 17 amino acids. CDR3 sequence: CASSPIVPGQAGRGYTF. CDR3 in DNA: TGTGCCAGCTCACCTATAGTCCCGGGACAGGCGGGCCGTGGCTACACCTTC. The complete variable domain, with remaining parts taken from reference TRBV18 and TRBJ1-2, reads NAGVMQNPRHLVRRRGQEARLRCSPMKGHSHVYWYRQLPEEGLKFMVYLQKENIIDESGMPKERFSAEFPKEGPSILRIQQVVRGDSAAYFCASSPIVPGQAGRGYTFGSGTRLTVV.

This clonotype appeared a few times. The rearrangement links TRBV6-2 or TRBV6-3 to TRBJ1-1; maybe TRBD1 (5 bases). The CDR3 has 14 residues. V gave up 2 bases and J gave up 8 bases, with 15 bases separating them. Germline CDR1 MNHEY, CDR2 SVGEGT. The CDR3 DNA reads TGTGCCAGCAGTTACGTGACAAAGAACAGGGAAGCTTTCTTT. Protein: CASSYVTKNREAFF.

This clonotype was observed a few times. The chain combines TRBV12-3 or TRBV12-4 with TRBJ1-1; the D gene is possibly TRBD1 (6 bases). V shed 5 bases and J shed 4 bases, with 17 bases lying between them. The CDR3 covers 15 residues. CDR3 nucleotides: TGTGCCAGCAGTATGGGACATCTAAGGTTCACTGAAGCTTTCTTT. Encoded protein: CASSMGHLRFTEAFF.

The gene calls are TRBV6-2 or TRBV6-3 and TRBJ2-2; perhaps TRBD1 as D (6 bases). The V end was cut by 6 bases, the J end by 4 bases, with 9 bases between. Germline CDR1 reads MNHEY; CDR2 reads SVGEGT. The length of the CDR3 is 13 residues. Here the CDR3 reads CASRQGATGELFF. The CDR3 DNA reads TGTGCCAGCAGACAGGGTGCCACCGGGGAGCTGTTTTTT.

This clonotype came up a few times. The chain is built from TRBV20-1 and TRBJ2-2; 10 bases map to TRBD2. The CDR3 spans 15 residues. The germline CDR1 and CDR2 sequences are DFQATT and SNEGSKA (reference sequence). The V segment lost 6 bases and the J segment 3 bases; nucleotides outside the gene matches: 7. DNA of the CDR3: TGCAGTGCCGTGGCCGGGACTAGCGACACCGGGGAGCTGTTTTTT. This encodes CSAVAGTSDTGELFF.

In this sample, this clonotype turned up a few times. This chain links TRBV5-1 with TRBJ2-5, with 9 bases matching TRBD2. CDR1 and CDR2 from the germline V gene are SGHRS and YFSETQ. This CDR3 is 14 amino acids long. Trimming cost V 6 bases and J 0 bases; bases outside gene matches: 3. CDR3 sequence (DNA): TGCGCCAGCAAGGAGCGGGGGGACCAAGAGACCCAGTACTTC. Its translation: CASKERGDQETQYF.

The CDR3 DNA sequence: TGTGCCAGCAGCTCCAGGGGGCTGGCTTTCAATGAGCAGTTCTTC. It translates to CASSSRGLAFNEQFF. The J gene is TRBJ2-1, the V gene TRBV7-3; 8 nucleotides align to TRBD1. In germline, CDR1 is SGHTA, CDR2 FQGTGA. J lost 6 bases, V lost 4 bases, and 8 bases had no gene match. This CDR3 contains 15 residues.

In its sample, this clonotype was seen a few times. The chain combines TRBV7-2 with TRBJ1-3, with no clear D. This CDR3 spans 14 amino acids. The V and J ends lost 4 bases and 2 bases respectively, with 9 bases between them. In germline, CDR1 is SGHTA, CDR2 FQGNSA. The CDR3 coding sequence is TGTGCCAGCAGCTCTCATATGGCTGGAAACACCATATATTTT. It encodes CASSSHMAGNTIYF.